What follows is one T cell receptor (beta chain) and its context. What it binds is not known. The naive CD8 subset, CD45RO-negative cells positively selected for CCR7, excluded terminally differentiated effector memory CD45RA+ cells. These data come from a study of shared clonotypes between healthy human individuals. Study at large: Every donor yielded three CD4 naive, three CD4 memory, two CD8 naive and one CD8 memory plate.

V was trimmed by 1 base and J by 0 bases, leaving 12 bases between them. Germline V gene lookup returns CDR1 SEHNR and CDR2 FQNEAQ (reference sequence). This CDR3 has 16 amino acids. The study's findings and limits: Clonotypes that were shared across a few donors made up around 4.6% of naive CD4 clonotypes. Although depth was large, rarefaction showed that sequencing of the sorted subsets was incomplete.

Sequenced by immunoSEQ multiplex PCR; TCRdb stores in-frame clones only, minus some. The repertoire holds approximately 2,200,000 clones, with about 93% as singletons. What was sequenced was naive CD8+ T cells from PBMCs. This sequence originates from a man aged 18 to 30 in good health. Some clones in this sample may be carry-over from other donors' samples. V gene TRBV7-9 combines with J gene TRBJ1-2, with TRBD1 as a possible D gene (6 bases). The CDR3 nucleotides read TGTGCCAGCAGCTTAGGGACAGACCCTCCTAACTATGGCTACACCTTC. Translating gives CASSLGTDPPNYGYTF.